Each of the 10 T cell receptor beta chains below was sequenced from the same sample in a study of T cell responses to AZD1222 COVID-19 vaccine. Here immunoSEQ multiplex PCR was the method, and the copy in TCRdb shows in-frame clones only, minus some. The sample holds more than 70,000 clones, about 89% seen once. The starting material was peripheral blood, obtained 28 days after the second AZD1222 dose. The receptors were sampled from an adult who received the AZD1222 COVID-19 vaccine.

Written as DNA, the CDR3 is TGTGCCAGCAGCTCACGGACGGAGCAGTTCTTC. This encodes CASSSRTEQFF. The chain employs TRBV7-2 and TRBJ2-1; no firm D call. The V end was cut by 4 bases, the J end by 10 bases, with 8 bases between. The length of the CDR3 is 11 residues. Per germline, CDR1 SGHTA and CDR2 FQGNSA.

The chain employs TRBV18 and TRBJ1-4; D remains ambiguous. The CDR3 runs 18 residues. Deletions cut 3 bases from V and 1 base from J, with 18 bases between. CDR1 and CDR2 (germline): KGHSH, LQKENI. CDR3 coding DNA: TGTGCCAGCTCACCCCGGACCCTAGCGGCAATAACTAATGAAAAACTGTTTTTT. It codes for CASSPRTLAAITNEKLFF.

The chain combines TRBV5-1 with TRBJ1-4; tentatively, D is TRBD1 (5 bases). This CDR3 comprises 13 residues. Trimming removed 0 bases from V and 7 bases from J, with 7 bases in between. Germline values: CDR1 SGHRS, CDR2 YFSETQ. The DNA of the CDR3 is TGCGCCAGCAGCTTGGGACAGAGTGAAAAACTGTTTTTT. It yields the protein CASSLGQSEKLFF. The variable domain in full, completed from reference TRBV5-1 and TRBJ1-4, reads KAGVTQTPRYLIKTRGQQVTLSCSPISGHRSVSWYQQTPGQGLQFLFEYFSETQRNKGNFPGRFSGRQFSNSRSEMNVSTLELGDSALYLCASSLGQSEKLFFGSGTQLSVL.

The rearrangement uses TRBV7-3 and TRBJ1-2, with D hard to call. The CDR3 has 14 residues. V was trimmed by 2 bases and J by 4 bases, leaving 11 bases between them. CDR1 and CDR2 (germline): SGHTA, FQGTGA. CDR3 residues: CASSLVPEGYGYTF. Written as DNA, the CDR3 is TGTGCCAGCAGCTTAGTACCTGAGGGCTATGGCTACACCTTC.

This rearrangement joins TRBV5-1 to TRBJ2-1, with a possible D match to TRBD1 (6 bases). This CDR3 is 15 amino acids long. Trimming took 0 bases from V and 8 from J, leaving 15 bases between them. The germline CDR1 and CDR2 sequences are SGHRS and YFSETQ. This CDR3 is CASSLGTRRGHEQFF. CDR3 coding DNA: TGCGCCAGCAGCTTGGGAACACGCAGGGGCCATGAGCAGTTCTTC.

This rearrangement joins TRBV4-1 to TRBJ1-4, with D unresolved. This CDR3 has 15 residues. Germline V gives CDR1 MGHRA, CDR2 YSYEKL. The V and J ends lost 4 bases and 0 bases respectively, with 9 bases between them. CDR3 protein: CASSPVGTTNEKLFF. The CDR3, as DNA: TGCGCCAGCAGCCCCGTGGGGACAACTAATGAAAAACTGTTTTTT.

CDR3 DNA sequence: TGTGCCAGCAGTGGACGGGGGCTCGTCTATGGCTACACCTTC. Protein sequence: CASSGRGLVYGYTF. The genes are TRBV2 and TRBJ1-2; D may be TRBD1 (6 bases). The CDR3 covers 14 residues. Trimming removed 4 bases from V and 4 bases from J, with 13 bases in between. The germline gives CDR1 SNHLY, CDR2 FYNNEI.

V gene TRBV2 combines with J gene TRBJ2-3, with 7 positions matching TRBD2. The CDR3 extends over 16 amino acids. The germline CDR1 and CDR2 sequences are SNHLY and FYNNEI. Unmatched junction bases numbered 6, after V lost 1 base and J lost 2 bases. CDR3 sequence reads: CASSEGASGYTDTQYF. CDR3 nucleotide sequence: TGTGCCAGCAGTGAAGGTGCTAGCGGATACACAGATACGCAGTATTTT.

CDR3 loop: CASSSTGVGTGELFF. CDR3 DNA sequence: TGTGCCAGCAGCTCCACAGGGGTAGGCACCGGGGAGCTGTTTTTT. This chain uses TRBV28 with TRBJ2-2; 7 bases are shared with TRBD1. V shed 6 bases, J shed 4 bases, and the junction held 8 bases outside the gene matches. Germline V lookup: CDR1 MDHEN, CDR2 SYDVKM. The CDR3 consists of 15 residues. The full variable domain, completed using reference TRBV28 and TRBJ2-2, is DVKVTQSSRYLVKRTGEKVFLECVQDMDHENMFWYRQDPGLGLRLIYFSYDVKMKEKGDIPEGYSVSREKKERFSLILESASTNQTSMYLCASSSTGVGTGELFFGEGSRLTVL.

The CDR3 DNA reads TGTGCCAGCAGTTTAAGGGCGGGATGGACTGAAGCTTTCTTT. It encodes CASSLRAGWTEAFF. V usage is TRBV28 and J usage is TRBJ1-1; D unresolved. V was cut by 2 bases and J by 5 bases, with 12 bases left in between. Germline V lookup: CDR1 MDHEN, CDR2 SYDVKM. The CDR3 spans 14 residues.